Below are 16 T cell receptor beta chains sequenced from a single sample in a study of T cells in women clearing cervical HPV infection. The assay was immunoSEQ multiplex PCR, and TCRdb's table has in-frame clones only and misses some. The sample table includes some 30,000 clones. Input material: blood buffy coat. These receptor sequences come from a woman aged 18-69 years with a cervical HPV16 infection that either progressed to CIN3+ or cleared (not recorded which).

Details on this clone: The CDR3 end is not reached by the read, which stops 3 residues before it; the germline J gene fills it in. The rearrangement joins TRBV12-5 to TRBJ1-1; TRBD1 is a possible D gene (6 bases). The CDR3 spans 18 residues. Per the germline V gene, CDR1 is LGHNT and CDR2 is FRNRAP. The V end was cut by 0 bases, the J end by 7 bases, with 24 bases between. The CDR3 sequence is CASGLVLGQQGRGGEAFF. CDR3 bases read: TGTGCTAGTGGTTTGGTTCTGGGTCAACAGGGCCGGGGGGGTGAA. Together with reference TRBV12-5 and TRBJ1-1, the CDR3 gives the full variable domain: DARVTQTPRHKVTEMGQEVTMRCQPILGHNTVFWYRQTMMQGLELLAYFRNRAPLDDSGMPKDRFSAEMPDATLATLKIQPSEPRDSAVYFCASGLVLGQQGRGGEAFFGQGTRLTVV.

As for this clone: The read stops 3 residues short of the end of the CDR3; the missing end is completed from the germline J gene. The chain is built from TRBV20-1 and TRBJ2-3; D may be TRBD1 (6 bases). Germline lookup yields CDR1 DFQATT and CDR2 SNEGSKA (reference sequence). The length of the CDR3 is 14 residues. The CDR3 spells CSARSTGRGETQYF. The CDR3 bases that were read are TGCAGTGCTAGATCAACAGGGAGAGGAGAGACG.

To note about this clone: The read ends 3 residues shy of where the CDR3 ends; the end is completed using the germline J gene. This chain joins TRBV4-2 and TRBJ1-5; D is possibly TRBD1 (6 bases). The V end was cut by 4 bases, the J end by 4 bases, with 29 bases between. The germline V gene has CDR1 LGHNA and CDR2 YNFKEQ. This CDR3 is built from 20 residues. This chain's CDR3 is CASSPYNLASVPGANQPQHF. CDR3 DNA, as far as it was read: TGTGCCAGCAGCCCATATAACTTGGCAAGTGTGCCAGGGGCAAATCAGCCC.

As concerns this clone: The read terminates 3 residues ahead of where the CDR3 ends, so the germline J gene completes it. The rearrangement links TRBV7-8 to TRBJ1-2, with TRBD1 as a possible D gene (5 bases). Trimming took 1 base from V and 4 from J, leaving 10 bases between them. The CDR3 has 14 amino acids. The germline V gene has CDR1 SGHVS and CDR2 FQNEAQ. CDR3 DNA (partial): TGTGCCAGCAGCTTAGAAGGGGCCATCTATGGC. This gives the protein CASSLEGAIYG. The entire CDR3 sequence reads CASSLEGAIYGYTF.

The CDR3 reads CASSPPAGGDYTF. CDR3 bases read: TGCGCCAGCAGCCCCCCGGCAGGGGGCGAC. This chain uses TRBV5-1 with TRBJ1-2; TRBD1 matches 8 bases. Sequencing ends 3 residues short of the CDR3 end; the germline J gene provides the rest. CDR3 length: 13 amino acids. Looked up from germline, CDR1 is SGHRS and CDR2 is YFSETQ.

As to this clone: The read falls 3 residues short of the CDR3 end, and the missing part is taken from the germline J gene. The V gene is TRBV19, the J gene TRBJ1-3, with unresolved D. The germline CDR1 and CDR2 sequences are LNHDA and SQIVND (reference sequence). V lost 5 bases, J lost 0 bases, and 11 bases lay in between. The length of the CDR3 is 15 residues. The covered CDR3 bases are TGTGCCAGTAGTTCAAGCATGGTCTCTGGAAACACC. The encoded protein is CASSSSMVSGNT. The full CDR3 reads CASSSSMVSGNTIYF.

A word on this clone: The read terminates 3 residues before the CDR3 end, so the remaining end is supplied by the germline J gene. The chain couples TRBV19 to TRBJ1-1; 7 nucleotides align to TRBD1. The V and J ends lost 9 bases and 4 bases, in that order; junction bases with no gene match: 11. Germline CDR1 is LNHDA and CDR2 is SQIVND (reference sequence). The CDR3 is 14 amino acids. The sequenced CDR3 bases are TGTGCCAGCCACCGTGGCAGGGGGAGCACTGAA. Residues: CASHRGRGSTE. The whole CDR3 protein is CASHRGRGSTEAFF.

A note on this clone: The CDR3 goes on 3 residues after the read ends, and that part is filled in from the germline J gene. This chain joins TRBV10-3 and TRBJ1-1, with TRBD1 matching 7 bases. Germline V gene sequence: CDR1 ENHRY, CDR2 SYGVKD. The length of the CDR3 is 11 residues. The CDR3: CAILQGQSAFF. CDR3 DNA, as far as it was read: TGTGCCATCCTCCAGGGACAGTCC.

The CDR3 loop is CSASQLKINRGLGYGYTF. Partial CDR3 DNA: TGCAGTGCTTCTCAACTCAAGATTAACAGGGGGCTGGGCTATGGC. The chain combines TRBV20-1 with TRBJ1-2; 9 nucleotides match TRBD1. Sequencing ends 3 residues short of the CDR3 end; the germline J gene provides the rest. J lost 4 bases, V lost 5 bases, and 20 bases had no gene match. Germline CDR1 DFQATT, CDR2 SNEGSKA (reference sequence). The CDR3 runs 18 residues.

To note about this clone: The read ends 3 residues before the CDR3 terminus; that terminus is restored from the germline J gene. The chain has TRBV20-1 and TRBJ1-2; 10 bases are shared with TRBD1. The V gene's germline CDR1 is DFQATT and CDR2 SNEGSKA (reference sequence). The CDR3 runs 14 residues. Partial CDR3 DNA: TGCAGTGCTAGAACTAAGGACAGGGGGTTCGGC. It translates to CSARTKDRGFG. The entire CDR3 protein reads CSARTKDRGFGYTF.

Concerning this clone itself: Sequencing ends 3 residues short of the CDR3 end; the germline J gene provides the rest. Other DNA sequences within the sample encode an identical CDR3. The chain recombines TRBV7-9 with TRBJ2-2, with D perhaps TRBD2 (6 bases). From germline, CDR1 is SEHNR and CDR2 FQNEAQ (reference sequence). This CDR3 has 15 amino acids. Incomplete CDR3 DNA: TGTGCCAGCAGCTTACGGGACTCCTATAATTCGCCG. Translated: CASSLRDSYNSP. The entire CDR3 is CASSLRDSYNSPLFF.

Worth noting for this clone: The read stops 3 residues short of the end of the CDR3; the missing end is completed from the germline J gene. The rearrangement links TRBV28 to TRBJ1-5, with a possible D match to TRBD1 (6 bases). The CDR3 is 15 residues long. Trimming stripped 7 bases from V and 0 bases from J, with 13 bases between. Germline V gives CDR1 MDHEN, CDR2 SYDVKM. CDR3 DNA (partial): TGTGCCAGCATTGGGACATTATATAGCAATCAGCCC. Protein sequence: CASIGTLYSNQP. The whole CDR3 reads CASIGTLYSNQPQHF.

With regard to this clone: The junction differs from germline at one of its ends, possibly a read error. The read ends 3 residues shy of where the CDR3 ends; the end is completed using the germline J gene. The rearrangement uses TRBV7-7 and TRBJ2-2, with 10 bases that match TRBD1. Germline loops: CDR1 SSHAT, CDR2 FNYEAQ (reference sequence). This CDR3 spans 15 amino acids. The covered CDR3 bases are TGTGCTAGCAGCCGGACAGGGGGGTTTAATGAAAAG. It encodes CASSRTGGFNEK. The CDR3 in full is CASSRTGGFNEKLFF.

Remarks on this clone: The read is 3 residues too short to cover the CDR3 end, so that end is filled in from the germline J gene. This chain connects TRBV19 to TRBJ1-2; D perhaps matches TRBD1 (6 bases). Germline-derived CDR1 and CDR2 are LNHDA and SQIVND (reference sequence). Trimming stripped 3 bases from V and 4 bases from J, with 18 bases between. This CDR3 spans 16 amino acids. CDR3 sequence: CASSIPGGADIYGYTF. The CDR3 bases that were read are TGTGCCAGTAGTATTCCGGGGGGCGCAGATATCTATGGC.

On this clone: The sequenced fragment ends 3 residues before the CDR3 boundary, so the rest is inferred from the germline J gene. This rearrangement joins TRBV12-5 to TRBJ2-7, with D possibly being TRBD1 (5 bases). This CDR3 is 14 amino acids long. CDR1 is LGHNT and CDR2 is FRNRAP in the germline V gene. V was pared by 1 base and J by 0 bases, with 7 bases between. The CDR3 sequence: CASGLAGFSYEQYF. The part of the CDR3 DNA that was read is TGTGCTAGTGGTTTGGCAGGGTTCTCCTACGAG.

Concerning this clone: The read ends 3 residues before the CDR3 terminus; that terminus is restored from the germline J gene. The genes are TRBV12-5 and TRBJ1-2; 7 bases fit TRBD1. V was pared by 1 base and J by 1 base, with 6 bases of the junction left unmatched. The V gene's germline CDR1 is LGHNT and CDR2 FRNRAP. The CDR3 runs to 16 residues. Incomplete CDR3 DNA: TGTGCTAGTGGTTTGGCCGGGACAGCGCTTAACTATGGC. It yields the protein CASGLAGTALNYG. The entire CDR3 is CASGLAGTALNYGYTF.